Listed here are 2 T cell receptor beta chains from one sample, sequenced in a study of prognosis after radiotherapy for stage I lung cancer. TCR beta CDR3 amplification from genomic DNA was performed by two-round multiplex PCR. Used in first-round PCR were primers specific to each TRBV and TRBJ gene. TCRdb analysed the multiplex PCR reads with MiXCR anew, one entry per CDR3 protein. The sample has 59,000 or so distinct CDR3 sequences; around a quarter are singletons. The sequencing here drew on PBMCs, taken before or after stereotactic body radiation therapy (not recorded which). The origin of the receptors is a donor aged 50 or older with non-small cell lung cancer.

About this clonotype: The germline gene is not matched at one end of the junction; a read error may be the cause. The CDR3 protein is CVSSLLGTRSVNTIYF. DNA for the CDR3: TGTGTCAGCAGCCTCCTAGGGACACGCTCTGTAAACACCATATATTTT. The chain recombines TRBV3-1 with TRBJ1-3; D perhaps matches TRBD1 (6 bases). The length of the CDR3 is 16 residues. CDR1 LGHDT and CDR2 YNNKEL come from the germline V gene (reference sequence).

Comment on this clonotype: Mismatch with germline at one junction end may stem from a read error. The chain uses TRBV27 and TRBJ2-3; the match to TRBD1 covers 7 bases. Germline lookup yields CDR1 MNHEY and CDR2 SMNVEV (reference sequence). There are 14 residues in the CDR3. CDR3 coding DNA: TGTTCCAGCAGGGGACAGTACCCCACAGATTCGCAGTATTTT. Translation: CSSRGQYPTDSQYF.